The source of this TCR beta chain is a study of cytomegalovirus exposure and HLA in healthy donors. Study-wide background: The same platform used for the approximately 670 first-cohort repertoires was also used for the 120 or so validation repertoires, as a later analysis reported. Regarding the study as a whole: The classifier reportedly diagnosed cytomegalovirus status with high sensitivity and specificity.

Method: immunoSEQ multiplex PCR; TCRdb's copy keeps in-frame clones and lacks some. This table has some 140,000 clones, 80% to 90% appearing once. Comments on this clone: The antigen is not known.

Trimming removed 3 bases from V and 7 bases from J; junction bases left unmatched: 11. Per the germline V gene, CDR1 is KGHSH and CDR2 is LQKENI. The CDR3 is 15 residues long. This clonotype was sampled from a man between 18 and 29 years old in good health and CMV-seronegative. Specimen: PBMCs. The chain joins TRBV18 to TRBJ1-1; 7 bases align to TRBD1. The chain's CDR3 is CASSPPGGRTFEAFF. Written as DNA, the CDR3 is TGTGCCAGCTCACCTCCAGGGGGTAGAACCTTTGAAGCTTTCTTT.